The 24 T cell receptor beta chains presented below share a single source sample, sequenced in a study of shared clonotypes between healthy human individuals. Repertoires were generated with immunoSEQ multiplex PCR, while TCRdb's copy carries only in-frame clones and drops some. The sample contains 2 million to 2.5 million clones, about 94% of which appear only once. Material for sequencing was naive CD4+ T cells sorted from blood. Subset noted: CD45RA+ positively selected. These receptor sequences come from a man aged 18 to 35 in good health.

As to this clone: At the DNA level, this CDR3 is encoded by other sequences in the same sample as well. The CDR3 region has the DNA TGCGCCAGCAGCTTGGCGGGACAGGGGTATTCACCCCTCCACTTT. Protein product: CASSLAGQGYSPLHF. The rearrangement links TRBV5-1 to TRBJ1-6; TRBD1 matches at 10 bases. Germline V CDR1 and CDR2: SGHRS, YFSETQ. The J segment lost 8 bases and the V segment lost 0 bases, leaving 2 bases of the junction unmatched. The CDR3 totals 15 residues.

This chain links TRBV5-1 with TRBJ2-5; D may match TRBD1 or TRBD2 (5 bases each). Trimming cost V 0 bases and J 3 bases, with 18 bases left between them. The CDR3 contains 17 residues. CDR1 and CDR2 from the germline V gene are SGHRS and YFSETQ. CDR3 in DNA: TGCGCCAGCAGCTTGGTTGTGGGACCCCTAATTAAAGAGACCCAGTACTTC. It codes for CASSLVVGPLIKETQYF.

The rearrangement links TRBV7-9 to TRBJ2-5, with 12 bases aligning to TRBD2. Germline V lookup: CDR1 SEHNR, CDR2 FQNEAQ (reference sequence). The CDR3 contains 18 residues. The V and J ends lost 5 bases and 5 bases, in that order; junction bases with no gene match: 15. The CDR3 DNA is TGTGCCAGCAGCCAATACCTCAGACAGGGGACTAGCGGGGAGACCCAGTACTTC. Its translation: CASSQYLRQGTSGETQYF.

This chain uses TRBV5-4 with TRBJ2-3; 9 bases match TRBD1. The germline CDR1 and CDR2 sequences are SGHNT and YYREEE (reference sequence). V shed 4 bases, J shed 6 bases, and the junction held 6 bases outside the gene matches. CDR3 length: 14 residues. The CDR3 DNA follows: TGTGCCAGCAGCCTGGGACAGGGTGTGGATACGCAGTATTTT. As protein: CASSLGQGVDTQYF. The variable domain in full, completed from reference TRBV5-4 and TRBJ2-3, reads ETGVTQSPTHLIKTRGQQVTLRCSSQSGHNTVSWYQQALGQGPQFIFQYYREEENGRGNFPPRFSGLQFPNYSSELNVNALELDDSALYLCASSLGQGVDTQYFGPGTRLTVL.

The V gene is TRBV27, the J gene TRBJ2-2; no clear D. Germline CDR1 reads MNHEY; CDR2 reads SMNVEV (reference sequence). The V end was cut by 0 bases, the J end by 3 bases, with 11 bases between. This CDR3 comprises 16 residues. This chain's CDR3 is CASSLSVVFHTGELFF. The CDR3 coding sequence is TGTGCCAGCAGTTTATCGGTAGTATTTCACACCGGGGAGCTGTTTTTT.

The gene calls are TRBV29-1 and TRBJ1-3, with 10 bases identical to TRBD1. The CDR3 contains 13 residues. The V gene end was trimmed by 7 bases and the J gene end by 8 bases; junction bases not matched to a gene: 8. The germline V gene encodes CDR1 SQVTM and CDR2 ANQGSEA. This CDR3 is CSASTGGRDTIYF. The CDR3 DNA sequence: TGCAGCGCATCGACAGGGGGCAGGGACACCATATATTTT.

The table lists this clone with a count of one. V usage is TRBV14 and J usage is TRBJ1-1; TRBD1 aligns across 8 bases. The CDR3 loop spans 14 amino acids. Germline V gives CDR1 SGHDN, CDR2 FVKESK. The V segment lost 6 bases and the J segment 1 base; nucleotides outside the gene matches: 4. The CDR3 sequence is CASRPGTGNTEAFF. The DNA for the CDR3 is TGTGCCAGCAGGCCCGGGACAGGGAACACTGAAGCTTTCTTT.

This clone appeared a single time. The chain employs TRBV11-2 and TRBJ2-1, with 10 bases that match TRBD2. Germline assignment: CDR1 SGHAT and CDR2 FQNNGV. The CDR3 is 16 amino acids. With 4 bases clipped from V and 7 bases from J, the junction kept 10 bases outside the gene matches. The CDR3 spells CASSWAGTSAPNEQFF. CDR3 DNA sequence: TGTGCCAGCAGCTGGGCCGGGACTAGCGCTCCAAATGAGCAGTTCTTC.

The V and J genes are TRBV27 and TRBJ2-7, with D tentatively TRBD1 or TRBD2 (5 bases each). This CDR3 spans 14 amino acids. V was pared by 4 bases and J by 3 bases, with 13 bases between. The germline V gene encodes CDR1 MNHEY and CDR2 SMNVEV (reference sequence). The CDR3 loop is CASSWKGRYYEQYF. CDR3 DNA sequence: TGTGCCAGCAGTTGGAAGGGGAGATACTACGAGCAGTACTTC.

The rearrangement links TRBV6-5 to TRBJ2-7, with 7 bases matching TRBD2. Germline V gene sequence: CDR1 MNHEY, CDR2 SVGAGI. The junction had 5 bases not matched to a gene; V was cut back by 0 bases and J by 3 bases. The CDR3 extends over 15 amino acids. The CDR3 DNA reads as TGTGCCAGCAGTTACTCAGGGCGGGAGATCTACGAGCAGTACTTC. It specifies CASSYSGREIYEQYF.

The genes are TRBV5-1 and TRBJ2-5; no firm D call. In germline, CDR1 is SGHRS, CDR2 YFSETQ. Trimming removed 7 bases at V and 4 bases at J, with 17 bases between. The CDR3 runs to 14 residues. CDR3: CASGGEGRRETQYF. CDR3 bases: TGCGCCAGCGGTGGGGAAGGGCGAAGAGAGACCCAGTACTTC.

The count of this clone is one. The chain carries TRBV18 and TRBJ2-3; D possibly corresponds to TRBD2 (6 bases). This CDR3 has 15 residues. V gave up 0 bases and J gave up 2 bases, with 9 bases separating them. CDR1 and CDR2 from the germline V gene are KGHSH and LQKENI. The CDR3, as DNA: TGTGCCAGCTCACCACCCTGGAGGGTCACAGATACGCAGTATTTT. Residues: CASSPPWRVTDTQYF.

The chain uses TRBV9 and TRBJ1-3; D ambiguous. This CDR3 comprises 18 residues. Trimming pared 6 bases from V and 6 bases from J, leaving 28 bases between. The germline V gene has CDR1 SGDLS and CDR2 YYNGEE. In DNA, the CDR3 is TGTGCCAGCACTTTCTCCCCCGGACCCTCGCAAGTGGAAAACACCATATATTTT. Translating it yields CASTFSPGPSQVENTIYF.

This chain joins TRBV14 and TRBJ1-1; D unclear. Trimming stripped 5 bases from V and 0 bases from J, with 7 bases between. The CDR3 has 13 amino acids. The germline V gene has CDR1 SGHDN and CDR2 FVKESK. This chain's CDR3 is CASSGQVNTEAFF. CDR3 coding DNA: TGTGCCAGCAGCGGGCAAGTGAACACTGAAGCTTTCTTT.

The chain joins TRBV6-6 to TRBJ1-1; unclear D gene. This CDR3 is built from 14 residues. V shed 7 bases and J shed 1 base, with 13 bases lying between them. Germline values: CDR1 MNHNY, CDR2 SVGAGI (reference sequence). The CDR3 loop is CASNRAWGNTEAFF. DNA of the CDR3: TGTGCCAGCAACCGAGCCTGGGGGAACACTGAAGCTTTCTTT.

The gene calls are TRBV6-1 and TRBJ1-1; tentative D call: TRBD1 (5 bases). CDR3 length equals 13 residues. Germline V gives CDR1 MNHNS, CDR2 SASEGT. Deletions cut 5 bases from V and 2 bases from J, with 9 bases between. Here the CDR3 reads CASSSTANTEAFF. CDR3 nucleotides: TGTGCCAGCAGTTCGACAGCTAACACTGAAGCTTTCTTT.

The chain employs TRBV4-1 and TRBJ2-5, with a possible D match to TRBD1 (5 bases). V was trimmed by 2 bases and J by 5 bases, leaving 18 bases between them. Germline V lookup: CDR1 MGHRA, CDR2 YSYEKL. The CDR3 extends over 16 amino acids. In DNA form, the CDR3 reads TGCGCCAGCAGCCAATTGGGTCTGGGGCGCGGCGAGACCCAGTACTTC. Translating it yields CASSQLGLGRGETQYF.

V and J are TRBV5-1 and TRBJ2-2, with TRBD2 identical over 8 bases. Trimming cost V 1 base and J 3 bases; bases outside gene matches: 2. This CDR3 comprises 15 residues. CDR1 is SGHRS and CDR2 is YFSETQ in the germline V gene. The CDR3 DNA reads TGCGCCAGCAGCTTGACTAGCGGACACACCGGGGAGCTGTTTTTT. Translating gives CASSLTSGHTGELFF.

V and J are TRBV5-1 and TRBJ2-7; 12 nucleotides match TRBD1. Germline V gene lookup returns CDR1 SGHRS and CDR2 YFSETQ. J lost 0 bases, V lost 4 bases, and 5 bases had no gene match. The CDR3 runs to 16 residues. The CDR3 DNA follows: TGCGCCAGCAGCGGGACAGGGGGCCTACTCTCCTACGAGCAGTACTTC. Amino acid sequence: CASSGTGGLLSYEQYF.

The gene calls are TRBV18 and TRBJ1-2; D is ambiguous. The germline V gene encodes CDR1 KGHSH and CDR2 LQKENI. The CDR3 has 13 amino acids. With 0 bases removed from V and 1 base from J, the gap between germline ends came to 3 bases. The CDR3 coding sequence is TGTGCCAGCTCACCACCGCATAACTATGGCTACACCTTC. This gives the protein CASSPPHNYGYTF.

About this clone itself: An end of the junction does not agree with germline; a read error may underlie this. The V and J genes are TRBV20-1 and TRBJ2-1; D not certain. There are 11 residues in the CDR3. Per the germline V gene, CDR1 is DFQATT and CDR2 is SNEGSKA (reference sequence). This CDR3 is CSARGAPLDVF. Here the CDR3 DNA reads TGCAGTGCTAGAGGCGCCCCTTTGGACGTCTTC.

This clone is a singleton in its sample. The chain has TRBV10-3 and TRBJ1-1, with TRBD1 matching over 7 bases. The CDR3 runs 19 residues. CDR1 is ENHRY, CDR2 SYGVKD, per germline. Trimming cost V 3 bases and J 5 bases; bases outside gene matches: 21. CDR3 in DNA: TGTGCCATCAGTGAAGCAAAACTGGTCGGGGAGGGGGCTGGGACTGAAGCTTTCTTT. It specifies CAISEAKLVGEGAGTEAFF.

The V and J genes are TRBV10-2 and TRBJ2-2; a possible D gene is TRBD1 (5 bases). The CDR3 spans 15 residues. Germline V gives CDR1 WSHSY, CDR2 SAAADI. Trimming removed 8 bases from V and 2 bases from J, with 15 bases in between. CDR3 DNA: TGCGCCAGCCGGCCACAGGCCATAAACACCGGGGAGCTGTTTTTT. This gives the protein CASRPQAINTGELFF.

This chain joins TRBV7-2 and TRBJ1-5, with TRBD1 matching 7 bases. Germline values: CDR1 SGHTA, CDR2 FQGNSA. Trimming removed 1 base from V and 6 bases from J; junction bases left unmatched: 6. This CDR3 contains 15 residues. The CDR3 nucleotides read TGTGCCAGCAGCTTAGGAGGGCAGGGGGTTCAGCCCCAGCATTTT. Protein: CASSLGGQGVQPQHF.